At least ten counts were recorded for the clone carrying this T cell receptor beta chain. These data belong to a study of human T cells and chemical hapten exposure. Background on the study: Sensitizing treatment utilized 2% DPC over an approximately 2 cm by approximately 2 cm portion of upper inner arm skin. Diphenylcyclopropenone doses were given weekly to the scalps of patients across the approximately 22-week study. Upper-back patch tests with 0.01% DPC were read at 6 days.

The time point denotes: patch test 1, 2 weeks after DPC sensitization. Treatment in this sample: therapeutic diphenylcyclopropenone sensitization with weekly scalp DPC. It was unfractionated whole blood from which total RNA was extracted. TCRdb called the RACE reads again in MiXCR, with one record for every CDR3 protein. The sample lists 79,000 or so distinct CDR3 sequences, about 32% seen once, with around 8.9% in the top ten. This receptor was obtained from a man aged 35 to 55 with alopecia areata. Some clones in this sample may be carry-over from other donors' samples. The specimen comprised whole blood, sampled in connection with sensitization to the hapten diphenylcyclopropenone (DPC).

Here the CDR3 reads CSARTGTSGMRGLEQYF. In nucleotides, the CDR3 is TGCAGTGCTAGAACTGGGACTAGCGGGATGAGGGGCCTCGAGCAGTACTTC. The rearrangement uses TRBV20-1 and TRBJ2-7, with 13 bases that match TRBD2. The ends lost 2 bases at V and 6 bases at J; junction bases unmatched: 13. CDR3 size: 17 residues. Per germline, CDR1 DFQATT and CDR2 SNEGSKA (reference sequence).